This T cell receptor (beta chain) originates from a study of CXCR3-negative and CXCR3-positive naive CD8 T cells. Study background: Per-library TRB read counts averaged about 1.5 +/- 0.3 million, adding up to around 140 million in total.

Findings and caveats of the study: Cryopreserved PBMCs had partly decreased CXCR3 expression; fresh PBMCs were used in most assays. Relative to memory CD8+ cells, whose diversity was much lower, both naive subsets had comparably high diversity. TRB CDR3s of CXCR3-positive naive cells were more hydrophobic than those of CXCR3-negative naive cells. Researchers reported similar TRBV-TRBJ usage in naive CXCR3-negative and CXCR3-positive cells, though memory differed.

CDR1 and CDR2 from the germline V gene are DFQATT and SNEGSKA (reference sequence). The CDR3 length is 14 residues. Preparation of TRB cDNA libraries relied on 5' RACE carrying UMI labels. TCRdb re-called the 5' RACE reads and shows each CDR3 protein once, DNA omitted. The sample has about 89,000 distinct CDR3 sequences. Comment on this clonotype: Antigen specificity is unknown.

The sample consisted of naive CXCR3+ CD8+ T cells from blood. Sample subset: CD45RO-CCR7+CD27+CD95- naive CD8+ T cells expressing CXCR3 (TNR3+). V is TRBV20-1 and J is TRBJ2-7; TCRdb's D gene call, TRBD1, goes unchecked for lack of DNA. This TCR derives from a human donor in good health. Some clones in this sample may be carry-over from other donors' samples. This CDR3 reads CSARVRGLGYEQYF.